The clone carrying this TCR beta chain was seen a few times. The target antigen is unknown. The study ran its PCR with 60 Vbeta and 13 Jbeta primers. Profiling relied on immunoSEQ multiplex PCR, and the TCRdb table lists in-frame clones only, not all of them. This sample has approximately 150,000 clones, with roughly 85% found just once. The CDR3 length is 14 residues. The germline gives CDR1 SGHTA, CDR2 FQGNSA. With V trimmed by 1 base and J by 8 bases, 4 bases remained unmatched. The sample comes from a study of cytomegalovirus exposure and HLA in healthy donors. Looking at the study overall: Around 85 million unique TCRs from HLA-typed donors were held in an early data release. Among the roughly 400 genotyped donors, approximately 81% were placed in the Caucasian-associated ancestry cluster. Study-wide points: The study labeled more than 150 TCR beta chains cytomegalovirus-associated. Using the classifier, cytomegalovirus status was reportedly diagnosed with high specificity and sensitivity.

This chain uses TRBV7-2 with TRBJ2-1; 8 bases line up with TRBD2. Sequencing input: PBMCs. The sequence was obtained from a woman in her thirties in good health and CMV-seronegative. CDR3 residues: CASSLDLGRDEQFF. In nucleotides, the CDR3 is TGTGCCAGCAGCTTAGATCTCGGGAGGGATGAGCAGTTCTTC.